Listed below are T cell receptor beta chains from one sample, sequenced in a study of CD8 T cells in Susac syndrome. One entry per CDR3 protein, called by TCRdb with MiXCR from the immunoSEQ multiplex PCR reads. In the table there are about 76,000 distinct CDR3 sequences, 85% to 95% of which are singletons. The sample comprised CD8+ T cells from PBMCs. These receptors were obtained from a human donor with Susac syndrome. Both conserved end residues are part of each CDR3. Fields, in order: clone size, V gene, J gene, D gene, CDR3 protein, CDR3 DNA. A D gene is named only where the DNA matches it firmly. Clone size is not always given. Where it is, it says once, few, many or a class for expanded clones.

NA	TRBV14	TRBJ2-3	NA	CASSQGNRLGDTQYF	TGTGCCAGCAGCCAAGGGAACAGGCTAGGGGATACGCAGTATTTT
NA	TRBV12-3/TRBV12-4	TRBJ2-1	NA	CASSLRSSRYNEQFF	TGTGCCAGCAGTCTGAGAAGCAGCCGATACAATGAGCAGTTCTTC
NA	TRBV7-9	TRBJ2-1	TRBD2	CASTLTSGRVYEQFF	TGTGCCAGCACCTTGACTAGCGGGCGGGTGTACGAGCAGTTCTTC
NA	TRBV6-1	TRBJ2-5	NA	CASSDRTAQETQYF	TGTGCCAGCAGTGATAGGACAGCCCAAGAGACCCAGTACTTC
NA	TRBV6-1	TRBJ1-5	NA	CASSETGTPQPQHF	TGTGCCAGCAGTGAAACCGGGACCCCCCAGCCCCAGCATTTT
NA	TRBV29-1	TRBJ1-1	NA	CSVAGENTEAFF	TGCAGCGTTGCCGGGGAGAACACTGAAGCTTTCTTT
NA	TRBV9	TRBJ2-1	TRBD2	CASSARTSGRLYNEQFF	TGTGCCAGCAGCGCCAGGACTAGCGGGAGACTCTACAATGAGCAGTTCTTC
NA	TRBV25-1	TRBJ2-7	NA	CASRGGSYEQYF	TGTGCCAGCAGAGGGGGTTCCTACGAGCAGTACTTC
NA	TRBV7-2	TRBJ1-1	NA	CASSNYLTERGAFF	TGTGCCAGCAGCAACTACTTGACAGAAAGAGGGGCTTTCTTT
NA	TRBV7-9	TRBJ2-5	NA	CASSLGRQETQYF	TGTGCCAGCAGCTTGGGACGCCAAGAGACCCAGTACTTC
NA	TRBV20-1	TRBJ2-3	TRBD2	CSASLAGGEDTQYF	TGCAGTGCCAGTCTAGCGGGAGGAGAAGATACGCAGTATTTT
NA	TRBV5-1	TRBJ1-1	TRBD1	CASRGTGAAFF	TGCGCCAGCAGGGGGACAGGGGCCGCTTTCTTT
NA	TRBV21-1	TRBJ2-5	NA	CASSSLGATKTQYF	TGTGCCAGCAGCTCGCTCGGGGCCACGAAGACCCAGTACTTC
NA	TRBV20-1	TRBJ2-5	NA	CSAIQGSGETQYF	TGCAGTGCTATCCAGGGGTCCGGGGAGACCCAGTACTTC
NA	TRBV6-5	TRBJ1-1	NA	CASSRDNMNTEAFF	TGTGCCAGCAGCCGAGACAACATGAACACTGAAGCTTTCTTT
NA	TRBV5-5	TRBJ2-5	NA	CASSLVLAEPLTGTQYF	TGTGCCAGCAGCTTGGTTTTAGCGGAGCCGCTAACAGGGACCCAGTACTTC
NA	TRBV19	TRBJ2-5	TRBD2	CASSMNFLAEQETQYF	TGTGCCAGTAGTATGAACTTCCTAGCGGAGCAAGAGACCCAGTACTTC
NA	TRBV28	TRBJ1-3	NA	CASSLGRPGNTIYF	TGTGCCAGCAGTTTGGGGCGACCTGGAAACACCATATATTTT
NA	TRBV7-6	TRBJ2-1	TRBD2	CASSLELADYNEQFF	TGTGCCAGCAGCTTAGAACTAGCGGACTACAATGAGCAGTTCTTC
NA	TRBV6-5	TRBJ1-6	NA	CASSYLRLESSYNSPLHF	TGTGCCAGCAGTTACTTACGATTGGAGAGCTCCTATAATTCACCCCTCCACTTT
once	TRBV18	TRBJ1-4	NA	CASSPLVSQGISEKLFF	TGTGCCAGCTCACCACTGGTGTCCCAGGGGATTAGTGAAAAACTGTTTTTT
NA	TRBV28	TRBJ1-1	NA	CASPRSTGFGGDYTEAFF	TGTGCCAGCCCTAGATCTACAGGGTTCGGGGGGGATTACACTGAAGCTTTCTTT